The sequence of this TCR beta chain was determined in a study of blood T cell repertoires in COVID-19. Across the study: T cells, B-cell-depleted T cells, or PBMCs provided the cDNA or gDNA that served as material.

TCRdb's table, derived via immunoSEQ multiplex PCR, lists solely in-frame clones and lacks some. Here the sample spans some 110,000 clones, approximately 85% being singletons. Germline V CDR1 and CDR2: SGHRS, YFSETQ. The CDR3 sequence is 13 residues long. V gave up 9 bases and J gave up 2 bases, with 14 bases separating them. The clonotype comes from a man aged 70-80 years with acute or convalescent COVID-19. The V call is TRBV5-1, the J call TRBJ1-2; D unresolved. The specimen was peripheral blood. DNA for the CDR3: TGCGCCACTTCTTTGGGAGGGAACTATGGCTACACCTTC. It codes for CATSLGGNYGYTF.